This T cell receptor beta chain was captured by sequencing in a study of T cell responses to AZD1222 COVID-19 vaccine. The CDR3 is 13 residues long. Trimming shortened V by 0 bases and J by 6 bases, and 6 bases separated the two germline ends. Clones were sequenced by immunoSEQ multiplex PCR, and TCRdb holds only the in-frame ones, with some missing. The repertoire holds 79,000 or so clones, with roughly 87% as singletons. This chain links TRBV5-3 with TRBJ2-2, with unresolved D. TRBV5-3 is an ORF, and what it does is uncertain. The clonotype comes from an adult who received the AZD1222 COVID-19 vaccine. Sequencing used peripheral blood, obtained 28 days after the second AZD1222 dose. CDR3 DNA sequence: TGTGCCAGAAGCTTGGCCACAGCCGGGGAGCTGTTTTTT. This encodes CARSLATAGELFF.